The sequence of this T cell receptor (beta chain) was determined in a study of cytomegalovirus exposure and HLA in healthy donors. The wider study: As released early, the data held 80 million to 90 million unique TCRs from HLA-typed donors. Study results and caveats: Earlier results showed most TCR beta V segments being productive about 87% or about 30% of the time. Immune exposure information comprised only CMV serostatus. It was shown in a later analysis that HLA-associated TCR beta chains were more clonally expanded than other, equally common chains.

The CDR3 extends over 11 amino acids. The germline V gene encodes CDR1 LNHDA and CDR2 SQIVND (reference sequence). Germline trimming cut 10 bases from V and 6 bases from J; bases unmatched to any gene: 4. Primers for the PCR totalled 60 Vbeta and 13 Jbeta. TCRdb's table, derived via immunoSEQ multiplex PCR, lists solely in-frame clones and lacks some. The sample has some 110,000 clones; about 59% are singletons. Details on this clone: Antigen specificity is unknown.

The rearrangement links TRBV19 to TRBJ2-7; 9 bases line up with TRBD1. The receptor comes from a woman in her 40s in good health and CMV-seropositive. Sample: PBMCs. DNA of the CDR3: TGTGCCACGGGACAGGGATCCGAGCAGTACTTC. It yields the protein CATGQGSEQYF.